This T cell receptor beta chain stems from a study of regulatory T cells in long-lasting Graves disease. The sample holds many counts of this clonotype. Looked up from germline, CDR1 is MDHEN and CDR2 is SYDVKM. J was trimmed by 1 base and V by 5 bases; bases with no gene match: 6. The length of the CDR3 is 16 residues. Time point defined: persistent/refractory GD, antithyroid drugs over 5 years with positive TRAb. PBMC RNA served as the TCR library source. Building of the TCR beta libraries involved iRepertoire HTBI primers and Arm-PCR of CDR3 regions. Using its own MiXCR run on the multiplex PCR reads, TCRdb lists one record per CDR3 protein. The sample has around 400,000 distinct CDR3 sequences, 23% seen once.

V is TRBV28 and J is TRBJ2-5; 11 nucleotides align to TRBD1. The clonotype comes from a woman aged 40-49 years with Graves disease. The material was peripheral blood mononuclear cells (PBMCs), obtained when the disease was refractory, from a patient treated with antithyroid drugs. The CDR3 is CASSPRTGGSQETQYF. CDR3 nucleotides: TGTGCCAGCAGTCCCCGGACAGGGGGCTCCCAAGAGACCCAGTACTTC.